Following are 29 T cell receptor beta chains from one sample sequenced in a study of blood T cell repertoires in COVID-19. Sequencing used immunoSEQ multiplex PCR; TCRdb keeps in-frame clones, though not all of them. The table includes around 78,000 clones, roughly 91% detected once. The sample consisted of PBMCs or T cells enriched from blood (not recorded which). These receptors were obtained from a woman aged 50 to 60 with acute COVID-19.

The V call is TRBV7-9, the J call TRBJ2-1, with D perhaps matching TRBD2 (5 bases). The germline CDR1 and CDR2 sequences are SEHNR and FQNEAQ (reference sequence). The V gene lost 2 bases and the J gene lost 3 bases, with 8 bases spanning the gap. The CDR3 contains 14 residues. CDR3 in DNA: TGTGCCAGCAGCTTAAAACTAGACTACAATGAGCAGTTCTTC. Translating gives CASSLKLDYNEQFF. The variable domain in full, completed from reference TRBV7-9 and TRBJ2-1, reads DTGVSQNPRHKITKRGQNVTFRCDPISEHNRLYWYRQTLGQGPEFLTYFQNEAQLEKSRLLSDRFSAERPKGSFSTLEIQRTEQGDSAMYLCASSLKLDYNEQFFGPGTRLTVL.

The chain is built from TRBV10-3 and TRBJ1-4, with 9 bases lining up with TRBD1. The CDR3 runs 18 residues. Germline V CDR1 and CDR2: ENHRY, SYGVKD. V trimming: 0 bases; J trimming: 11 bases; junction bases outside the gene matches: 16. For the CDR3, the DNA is TGTGCCATCAGTGAGTCGACGTGGGACAGGGCACGGTCGGATAAACTGTTTTTT. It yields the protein CAISESTWDRARSDKLFF.

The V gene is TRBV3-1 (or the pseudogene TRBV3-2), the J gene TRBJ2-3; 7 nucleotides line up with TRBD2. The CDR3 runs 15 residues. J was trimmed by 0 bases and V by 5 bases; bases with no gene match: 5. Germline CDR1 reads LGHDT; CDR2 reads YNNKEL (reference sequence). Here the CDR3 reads CASSTSGASTDTQYF. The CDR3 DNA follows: TGTGCCAGCAGCACGAGCGGGGCTAGCACAGATACGCAGTATTTT.

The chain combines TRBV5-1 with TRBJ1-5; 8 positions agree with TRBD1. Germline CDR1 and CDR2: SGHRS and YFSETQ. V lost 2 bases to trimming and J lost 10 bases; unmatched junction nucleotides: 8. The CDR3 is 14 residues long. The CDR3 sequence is CASSFHQGALPQHF. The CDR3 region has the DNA TGCGCCAGCAGCTTTCACCAGGGGGCGTTACCCCAGCATTTT.

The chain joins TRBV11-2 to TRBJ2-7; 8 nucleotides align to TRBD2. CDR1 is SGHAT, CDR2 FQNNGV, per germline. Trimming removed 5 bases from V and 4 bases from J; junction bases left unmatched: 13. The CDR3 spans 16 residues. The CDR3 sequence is CASSPGGEFTGYEQYF. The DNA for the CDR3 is TGTGCCAGCAGCCCGGGGGGGGAATTCACGGGGTACGAGCAGTACTTC.

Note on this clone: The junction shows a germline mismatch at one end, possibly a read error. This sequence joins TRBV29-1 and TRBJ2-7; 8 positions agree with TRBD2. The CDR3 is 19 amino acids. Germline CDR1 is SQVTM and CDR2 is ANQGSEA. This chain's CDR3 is CSVEGVSFLAGAAYPVRHF. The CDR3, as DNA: TGCAGCGTTGAAGGGGTCTCGTTTCTAGCGGGCGCCGCCTACCCTGTCCGGCACTTC.

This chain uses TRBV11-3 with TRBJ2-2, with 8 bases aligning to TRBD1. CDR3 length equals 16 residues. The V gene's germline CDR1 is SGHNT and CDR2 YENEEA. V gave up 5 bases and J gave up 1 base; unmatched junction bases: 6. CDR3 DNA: TGTGCCAGCAGCCTACAGGGGGTCGAGAACACCGGGGAGCTGTTTTTT. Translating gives CASSLQGVENTGELFF.

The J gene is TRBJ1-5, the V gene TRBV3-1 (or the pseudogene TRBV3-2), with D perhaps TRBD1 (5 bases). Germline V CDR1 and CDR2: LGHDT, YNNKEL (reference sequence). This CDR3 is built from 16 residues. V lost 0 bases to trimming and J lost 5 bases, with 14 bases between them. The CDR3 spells CASSQEGRQGDQPQHF. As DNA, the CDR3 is TGTGCCAGCAGCCAAGAAGGGCGGCAGGGCGATCAGCCCCAGCATTTT.

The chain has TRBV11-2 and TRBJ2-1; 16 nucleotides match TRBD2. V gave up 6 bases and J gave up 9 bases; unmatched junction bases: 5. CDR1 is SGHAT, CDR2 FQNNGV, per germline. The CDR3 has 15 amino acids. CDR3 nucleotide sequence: TGTGCCAGCAGTCCCGGGACTAGCGGGAGGGGTGAGCAGTTCTTC. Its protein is CASSPGTSGRGEQFF.

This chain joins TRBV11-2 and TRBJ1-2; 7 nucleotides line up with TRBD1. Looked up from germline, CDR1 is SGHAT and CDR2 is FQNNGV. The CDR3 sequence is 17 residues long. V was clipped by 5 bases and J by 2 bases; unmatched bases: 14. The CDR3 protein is CASSPGAGGPVNYGYTF. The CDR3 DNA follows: TGTGCCAGCAGCCCTGGGGCAGGGGGGCCCGTCAACTATGGCTACACCTTC.

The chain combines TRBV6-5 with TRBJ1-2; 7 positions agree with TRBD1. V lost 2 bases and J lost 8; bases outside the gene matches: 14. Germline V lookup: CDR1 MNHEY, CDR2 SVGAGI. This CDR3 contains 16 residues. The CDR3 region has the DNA TGTGCCAGCAGTTACACCCAAGACAGGGAAAGAGTCGGCTACACCTTC. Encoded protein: CASSYTQDRERVGYTF.

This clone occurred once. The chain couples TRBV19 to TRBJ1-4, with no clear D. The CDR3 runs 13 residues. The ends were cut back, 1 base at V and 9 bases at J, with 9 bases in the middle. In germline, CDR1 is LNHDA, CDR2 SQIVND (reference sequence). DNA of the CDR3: TGTGCCAGTAGTATAGGTGGACTCAAAAAACTGTTTTTT. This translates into CASSIGGLKKLFF.

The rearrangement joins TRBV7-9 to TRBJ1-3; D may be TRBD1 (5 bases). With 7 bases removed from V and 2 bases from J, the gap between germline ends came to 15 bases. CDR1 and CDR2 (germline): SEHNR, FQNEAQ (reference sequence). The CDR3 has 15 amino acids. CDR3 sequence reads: CASTRGGEAGNTIYF. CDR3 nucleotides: TGTGCCAGCACTCGCGGGGGGGAGGCTGGAAACACCATATATTTT.

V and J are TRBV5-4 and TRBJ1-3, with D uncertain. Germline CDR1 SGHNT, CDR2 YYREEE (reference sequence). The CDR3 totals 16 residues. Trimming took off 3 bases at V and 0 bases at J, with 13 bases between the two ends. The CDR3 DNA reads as TGTGCCAGCAGCTCCCTGGGCGGGAGCTCTGGAAACACCATATATTTT. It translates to CASSSLGGSSGNTIYF.

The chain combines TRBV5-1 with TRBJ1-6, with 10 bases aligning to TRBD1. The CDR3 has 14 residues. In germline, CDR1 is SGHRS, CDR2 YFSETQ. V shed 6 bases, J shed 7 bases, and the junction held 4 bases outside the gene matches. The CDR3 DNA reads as TGCGCCAGCACCTGGGGACAGGGGAATTCACCCCTCCACTTT. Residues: CASTWGQGNSPLHF.

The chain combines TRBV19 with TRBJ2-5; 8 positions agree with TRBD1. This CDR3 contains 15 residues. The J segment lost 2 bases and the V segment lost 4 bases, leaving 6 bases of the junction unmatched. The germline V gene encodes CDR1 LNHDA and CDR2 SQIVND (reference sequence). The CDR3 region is CASSTDRGPQETQYF. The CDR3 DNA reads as TGTGCCAGTAGTACTGACAGGGGCCCACAAGAGACCCAGTACTTC.

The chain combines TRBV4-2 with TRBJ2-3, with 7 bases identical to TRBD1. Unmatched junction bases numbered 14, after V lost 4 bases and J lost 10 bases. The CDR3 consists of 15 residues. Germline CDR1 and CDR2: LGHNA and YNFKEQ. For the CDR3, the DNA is TGTGCCAGCAGCCTAGGTGGCGGTTACAGGGGAGCGCAGTATTTT. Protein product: CASSLGGGYRGAQYF.

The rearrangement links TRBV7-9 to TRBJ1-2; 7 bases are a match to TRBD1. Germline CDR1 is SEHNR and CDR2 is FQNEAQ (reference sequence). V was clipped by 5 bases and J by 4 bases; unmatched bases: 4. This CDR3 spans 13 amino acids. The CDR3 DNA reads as TGTGCCAGCAGCCCGACAGGGCTCTATGGCTACACCTTC. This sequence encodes CASSPTGLYGYTF.

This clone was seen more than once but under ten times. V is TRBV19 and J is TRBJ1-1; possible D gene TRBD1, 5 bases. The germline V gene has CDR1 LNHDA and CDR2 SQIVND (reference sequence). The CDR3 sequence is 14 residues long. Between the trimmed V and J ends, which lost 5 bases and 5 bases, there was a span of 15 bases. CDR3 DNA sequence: TGTGCCAGTAGTCCCCGGGGGGTTGGGACTGAAGCTTTCTTT. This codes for CASSPRGVGTEAFF. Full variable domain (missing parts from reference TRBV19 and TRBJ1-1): DGGITQSPKYLFRKEGQNVTLSCEQNLNHDAMYWYRQDPGQGLRLIYYSQIVNDFQKGDIAEGYSVSREKKESFPLTVTSAQKNPTAFYLCASSPRGVGTEAFFGQGTRLTVV.

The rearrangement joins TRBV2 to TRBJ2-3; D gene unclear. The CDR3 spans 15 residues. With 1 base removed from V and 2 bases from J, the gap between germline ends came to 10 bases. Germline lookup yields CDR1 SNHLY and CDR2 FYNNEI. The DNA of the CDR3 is TGTGCCAGCAGTGAAGATAACAGCTCCACAGATACGCAGTATTTT. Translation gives CASSEDNSSTDTQYF.

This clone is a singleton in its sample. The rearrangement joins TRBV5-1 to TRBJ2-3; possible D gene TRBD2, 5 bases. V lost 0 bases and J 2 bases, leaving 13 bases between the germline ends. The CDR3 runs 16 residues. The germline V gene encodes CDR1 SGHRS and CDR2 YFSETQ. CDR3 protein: CASSLDGVGNTDTQYF. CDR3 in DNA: TGCGCCAGCAGCTTGGACGGGGTGGGCAACACAGATACGCAGTATTTT.

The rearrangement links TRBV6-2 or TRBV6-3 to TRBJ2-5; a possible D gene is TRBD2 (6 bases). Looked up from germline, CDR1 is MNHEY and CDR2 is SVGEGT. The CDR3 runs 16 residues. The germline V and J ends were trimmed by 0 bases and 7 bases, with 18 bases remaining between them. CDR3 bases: TGTGCCAGCAGTTACTCGAGTATGGTCCAGGGAGGGACCCAGTACTTC. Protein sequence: CASSYSSMVQGGTQYF.

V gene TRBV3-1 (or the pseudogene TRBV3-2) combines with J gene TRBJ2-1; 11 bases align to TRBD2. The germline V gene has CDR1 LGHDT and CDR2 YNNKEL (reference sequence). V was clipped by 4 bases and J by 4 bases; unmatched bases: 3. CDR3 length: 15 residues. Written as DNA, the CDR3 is TGTGCCAGCAGCCCGAGACTAGCGGGGTACAATGAGCAGTTCTTC. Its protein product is CASSPRLAGYNEQFF.

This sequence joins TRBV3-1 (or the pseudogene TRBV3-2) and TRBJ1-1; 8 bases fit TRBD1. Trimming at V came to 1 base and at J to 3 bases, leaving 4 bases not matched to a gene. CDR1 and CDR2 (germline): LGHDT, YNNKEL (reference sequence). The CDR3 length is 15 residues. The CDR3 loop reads CASSQAATGDTEAFF. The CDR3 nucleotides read TGTGCCAGCAGCCAAGCCGCGACAGGGGACACTGAAGCTTTCTTT.

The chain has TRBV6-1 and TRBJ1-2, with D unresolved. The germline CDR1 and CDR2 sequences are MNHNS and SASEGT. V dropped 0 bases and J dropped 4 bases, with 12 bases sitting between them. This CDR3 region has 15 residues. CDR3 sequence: CASSEAGSSGYGYTF. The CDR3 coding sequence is TGTGCCAGCAGTGAAGCAGGCAGCTCGGGCTATGGCTACACCTTC.

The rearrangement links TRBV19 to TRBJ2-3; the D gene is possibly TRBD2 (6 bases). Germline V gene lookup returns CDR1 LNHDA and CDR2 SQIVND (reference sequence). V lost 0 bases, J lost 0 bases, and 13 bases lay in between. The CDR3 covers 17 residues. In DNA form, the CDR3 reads TGTGCCAGTAGTATAGACCGAGCGGGCGGTAGCACAGATACGCAGTATTTT. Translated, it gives CASSIDRAGGSTDTQYF. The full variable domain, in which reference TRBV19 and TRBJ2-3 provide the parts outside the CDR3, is DGGITQSPKYLFRKEGQNVTLSCEQNLNHDAMYWYRQDPGQGLRLIYYSQIVNDFQKGDIAEGYSVSREKKESFPLTVTSAQKNPTAFYLCASSIDRAGGSTDTQYFGPGTRLTVL.

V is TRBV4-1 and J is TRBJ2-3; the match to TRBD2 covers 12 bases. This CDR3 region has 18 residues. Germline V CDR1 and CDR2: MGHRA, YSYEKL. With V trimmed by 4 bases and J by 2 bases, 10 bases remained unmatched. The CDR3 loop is CASSLSRTSGDFTDTQYF. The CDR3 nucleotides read TGCGCCAGCAGCCTTAGTAGGACTAGCGGGGACTTCACAGATACGCAGTATTTT.

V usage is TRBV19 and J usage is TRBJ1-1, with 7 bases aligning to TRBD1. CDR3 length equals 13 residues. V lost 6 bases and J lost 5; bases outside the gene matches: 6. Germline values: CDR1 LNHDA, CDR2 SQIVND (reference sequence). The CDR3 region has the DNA TGTGCCAGTAGCGGACAGGTTTGGACTGAAGCTTTCTTT. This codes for CASSGQVWTEAFF.

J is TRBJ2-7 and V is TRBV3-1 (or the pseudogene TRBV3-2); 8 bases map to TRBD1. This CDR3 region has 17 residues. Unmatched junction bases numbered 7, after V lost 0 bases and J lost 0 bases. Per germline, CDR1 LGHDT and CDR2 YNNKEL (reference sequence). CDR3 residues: CASSQDFAGGFSYEQYF. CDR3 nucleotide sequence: TGTGCCAGCAGCCAAGATTTTGCAGGGGGCTTCTCCTACGAGCAGTACTTC.